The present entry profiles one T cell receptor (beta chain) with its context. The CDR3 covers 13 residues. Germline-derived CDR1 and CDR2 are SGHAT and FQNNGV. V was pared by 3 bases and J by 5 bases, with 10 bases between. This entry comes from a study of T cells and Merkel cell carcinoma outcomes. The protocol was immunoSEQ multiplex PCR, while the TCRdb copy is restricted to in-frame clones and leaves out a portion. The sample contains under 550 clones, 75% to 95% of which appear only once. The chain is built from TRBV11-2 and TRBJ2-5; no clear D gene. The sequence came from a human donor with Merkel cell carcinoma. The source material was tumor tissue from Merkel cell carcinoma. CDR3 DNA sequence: TGTGCCAGCAGCTTTTCACCGCAGGAGACCCAGTACTTC. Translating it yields CASSFSPQETQYF.